This passage covers 26 T cell receptor beta chains from one sample sequenced in a study of blood T cell repertoires in COVID-19. Using immunoSEQ multiplex PCR, the repertoire was profiled, and TCRdb retains in-frame clones only, with some absent. The repertoire consists of 350,000 to 450,000 clones, with less than 90% occurring once and the leading ten covering less than 6%. The sequenced sample was PBMCs or T cells enriched from blood (not recorded which). Receptors originate from a woman in her forties or fifties who had recovered from COVID-19.

The J gene is TRBJ1-1, the V gene TRBV30, with 12 bases that match TRBD1. The length of the CDR3 is 15 residues. Looked up from germline, CDR1 is GTSNPN and CDR2 is SVGIG (reference sequence). The J segment lost 4 bases and the V segment lost 4 bases, leaving 7 bases of the junction unmatched. In DNA, the CDR3 is TGTGCCTGGACGTCCGGGACAGGGGGCAGCACTGAAGCTTTCTTT. Translation: CAWTSGTGGSTEAFF.

V and J are TRBV5-4 and TRBJ2-7, with TRBD2 matching over 8 bases. CDR1 is SGHNT, CDR2 YYREEE, per germline (reference sequence). With V trimmed by 4 bases and J by 0 bases, 6 bases remained unmatched. This CDR3 has 15 residues. This CDR3 reads CASSPGLASSYEQYF. The DNA for the CDR3 is TGTGCCAGCAGCCCAGGACTAGCCAGCTCCTACGAGCAGTACTTC.

This sequence joins TRBV30 and TRBJ1-3; maybe TRBD1 (6 bases). Trimming took off 2 bases at V and 0 bases at J, with 11 bases between the two ends. Germline-derived CDR1 and CDR2 are GTSNPN and SVGIG (reference sequence). The CDR3 has 15 amino acids. The CDR3 loop is CAWSSTGPSGNTIYF. CDR3 DNA sequence: TGTGCCTGGAGTTCTACAGGGCCCTCTGGAAACACCATATATTTT.

The V gene is TRBV30, the J gene TRBJ2-2; D is perhaps TRBD1 (6 bases). Deletions cut 4 bases from V and 1 base from J, with 10 bases between. Looked up from germline, CDR1 is GTSNPN and CDR2 is SVGIG (reference sequence). The CDR3 spans 14 residues. As DNA, the CDR3 is TGTGCCTGGACAGGGGTCGAGAACACCGGGGAGCTGTTTTTT. Its translation is CAWTGVENTGELFF.

The chain recombines TRBV11-2 with TRBJ2-1, with D uncertain. Trimming took 2 bases from V and 7 from J, leaving 15 bases between them. From germline, CDR1 is SGHAT and CDR2 FQNNGV. The CDR3 spans 15 residues. The CDR3: CASSLFTRSWNEQFF. In DNA form, the CDR3 reads TGTGCCAGCAGCTTATTCACGAGGTCCTGGAATGAGCAGTTCTTC.

V is TRBV6-5 and J is TRBJ1-2, with D possibly TRBD1 on 5 matching bases. V was pared by 7 bases and J by 8 bases, with 17 bases between. The CDR3 is made up of 13 amino acids. From germline, CDR1 is MNHEY and CDR2 SVGAGI. CDR3 in DNA: TGTGCCAGCACCCGAGACAGTTCCGTGGGCTACACCTTC. It specifies CASTRDSSVGYTF.

J is TRBJ2-5 and V is TRBV7-2, with TRBD1 matching over 10 bases. The CDR3 sequence is 18 residues long. From germline, CDR1 is SGHTA and CDR2 FQGNSA. The V segment lost 1 base and the J segment 2 bases; nucleotides outside the gene matches: 10. For the CDR3, the DNA is TGTGCCAGCAGCTTAGAAGCAGCGGGACAGGGGTTTCAAGAGACCCAGTACTTC. Its translation: CASSLEAAGQGFQETQYF.

The chain uses TRBV7-9 and TRBJ2-7; D unresolved. Trimming cost V 3 bases and J 1 base, with 7 bases left between them. This CDR3 comprises 13 residues. Germline loops: CDR1 SEHNR, CDR2 FQNEAQ (reference sequence). The CDR3 DNA is TGTGCCAGCAGCTTCGAGAGGTCCTACGAGCAGTACTTC. Residues: CASSFERSYEQYF.

J is TRBJ1-6 and V is TRBV11-2; a possible D gene is TRBD1 (6 bases). Germline CDR1 SGHAT, CDR2 FQNNGV. The ends were cut back, 4 bases at V and 15 bases at J, with 19 bases in the middle. CDR3 length equals 14 residues. The CDR3 region is CASSSSRHREGLHF. The CDR3 nucleotides are TGTGCCAGCAGCTCCTCAAGACACAGGGAAGGCCTCCACTTT.

The chain is built from TRBV28 and TRBJ1-1; D gene unclear. V shed 5 bases and J shed 3 bases, with 19 bases lying between them. The CDR3 spans 16 residues. Germline CDR1 is MDHEN and CDR2 is SYDVKM. The DNA for the CDR3 is TGTGCCAGCAGTCCACCGGGAACTCACGTGGACACTGAAGCTTTCTTT. This sequence encodes CASSPPGTHVDTEAFF.

This clone has a handful of counts. The rearrangement links TRBV6-5 to TRBJ1-2, with D possibly TRBD1 on 5 matching bases. CDR1 and CDR2 from the germline V gene are MNHEY and SVGAGI. The CDR3 is 12 amino acids. The ends were cut back, 2 bases at V and 4 bases at J, with 5 bases in the middle. CDR3 nucleotides: TGTGCCAGCAGTTACGACAGCTATGGCTACACCTTC. It is translated as CASSYDSYGYTF.

The V call is TRBV11-3, the J call TRBJ2-7; TRBD1 matches at 7 bases. Trimming at V came to 5 bases and at J to 7 bases, leaving 14 bases not matched to a gene. Germline V gives CDR1 SGHNT, CDR2 YENEEA. The CDR3 length is 15 residues. CDR3: CASSHWDSEGEEQYF. CDR3 sequence (DNA): TGTGCCAGCAGCCACTGGGACAGTGAGGGGGAGGAGCAGTACTTC.

The rearrangement uses TRBV7-8 and TRBJ2-7, with D possibly TRBD1 on 6 matching bases. The CDR3 runs 16 residues. The germline V gene has CDR1 SGHVS and CDR2 FQNEAQ. V was pared by 5 bases and J by 0 bases, with 17 bases between. Here the CDR3 DNA reads TGTGCCAGCAGCCCGTGGACAGCCCCCAGCTCCTACGAGCAGTACTTC. Protein: CASSPWTAPSSYEQYF. Together with reference TRBV7-8 and TRBJ2-7, the CDR3 gives the full variable domain: GAGVSQSPRYKVAKRGQDVALRCDPISGHVSLFWYQQALGQGPEFLTYFQNEAQLDKSGLPSDRFFAERPEGSVSTLKIQRTQQEDSAVYLCASSPWTAPSSYEQYFGPGTRLTVT.

J is TRBJ2-3 and V is TRBV4-3; 12 nucleotides align to TRBD1. This CDR3 is built from 18 residues. V trimming: 0 bases; J trimming: 6 bases; junction bases outside the gene matches: 10. Germline V lookup: CDR1 LGHNA, CDR2 YSLEER. CDR3 protein: CASSQDPRGTGGIDTQYF. The CDR3, as DNA: TGCGCCAGCAGCCAAGATCCACGGGGGACAGGGGGCATCGATACGCAGTATTTT.

The chain's CDR3 is CASSQPGTGGNSNQPQHF. The CDR3 nucleotides are TGTGCCAGCAGTCAGCCCGGGACAGGGGGAAATAGCAATCAGCCCCAGCATTTT. V gene TRBV7-2 combines with J gene TRBJ1-5; 11 bases are a match to TRBD1. With 6 bases clipped from V and 0 bases from J, the junction kept 10 bases outside the gene matches. Germline assignment: CDR1 SGHTA and CDR2 FQGNSA. This CDR3 has 18 amino acids.

CDR3 sequence: CASSYSSGRPGNEQFF. CDR3 nucleotide sequence: TGTGCCAGCAGTTACTCGAGCGGGAGGCCAGGGAATGAGCAGTTCTTC. The chain links TRBV6-2 or TRBV6-3 to TRBJ2-1, with 9 bases fitting TRBD2. The CDR3 runs 16 residues. After removal of 0 bases from V and 7 bases from J, the junction contained 7 bases not matched to a gene. The germline CDR1 and CDR2 sequences are MNHEY and SVGEGT.

The chain joins TRBV5-6 to TRBJ1-1, with D perhaps matching TRBD1 (5 bases). The ends were cut back, 9 bases at V and 1 base at J, with 19 bases in the middle. This CDR3 contains 15 residues. Germline CDR1 reads SGHDT; CDR2 reads YYEEEE. For the CDR3, the DNA is TGTGCCACCAACCCACACACCGGGGGGAACACTGAAGCTTTCTTT. Its translation is CATNPHTGGNTEAFF.

The rearrangement joins TRBV5-1 to TRBJ2-3; D is uncertain. CDR1 and CDR2 from the germline V gene are SGHRS and YFSETQ. This CDR3 is built from 13 residues. The ends were cut back, 2 bases at V and 6 bases at J, with 10 bases in the middle. This CDR3 reads CASSFRQADTQYF. The DNA of the CDR3 is TGCGCCAGCAGCTTCCGGCAGGCCGATACGCAGTATTTT.

The rearrangement joins TRBV5-1 to TRBJ2-3; no clear D. Trimming stripped 4 bases from V and 6 bases from J, with 9 bases between. CDR3 size: 12 residues. CDR1 and CDR2 from the germline V gene are SGHRS and YFSETQ. The CDR3 spells CASSLHGDTQYF. The DNA of the CDR3 is TGCGCCAGCAGCCTCCACGGGGATACGCAGTATTTT.

This clone was seen a handful of times. The chain employs TRBV2 and TRBJ1-5, with TRBD1 identical over 10 bases. J was trimmed by 7 bases and V by 6 bases; bases with no gene match: 6. Germline CDR1 reads SNHLY; CDR2 reads FYNNEI. The CDR3 consists of 14 residues. The chain's CDR3 is CASRETGGGQPQHF. CDR3 in DNA: TGTGCCAGCAGAGAGACAGGGGGCGGGCAGCCCCAGCATTTT.

This sequence joins TRBV4-1 and TRBJ1-3; 8 bases match TRBD1. The CDR3 is made up of 14 amino acids. The J segment lost 4 bases and the V segment lost 1 base, leaving 0 bases of the junction unmatched. CDR1 and CDR2 (germline): MGHRA, YSYEKL. CDR3 DNA sequence: TGCGCCAGCAGCCAAGGACAGGGGGGAAACACCATATATTTT. Protein sequence: CASSQGQGGNTIYF.

The chain carries TRBV6-5 and TRBJ1-2, with TRBD1 identical over 7 bases. Trimming at V came to 8 bases and at J to 4 bases, leaving 4 bases not matched to a gene. Germline CDR1 MNHEY, CDR2 SVGAGI. This CDR3 contains 12 residues. CDR3 protein: CASRDSPYGYTF. As DNA, the CDR3 is TGTGCCAGCCGGGACAGCCCCTATGGCTACACCTTC.

Only a few counts were recorded for this clone. CDR3 in amino acids: CASSQDGQVSGELFF. In DNA form, the CDR3 reads TGTGCCAGCAGCCAAGATGGCCAGGTCTCCGGGGAGCTGTTTTTT. The chain employs TRBV4-2 and TRBJ2-2, with unresolved D. The CDR3 is 15 amino acids. Germline assignment: CDR1 LGHNA and CDR2 YNFKEQ. The V end was cut by 0 bases, the J end by 6 bases, with 11 bases between.

The rearrangement links TRBV19 to TRBJ2-3; 12 bases match TRBD2. The J segment lost 4 bases and the V segment lost 7 bases, leaving 21 bases of the junction unmatched. The V gene's germline CDR1 is LNHDA and CDR2 SQIVND (reference sequence). CDR3 length: 20 amino acids. DNA for the CDR3: TGTGCCAGTACCGAAAGGGACCACACCAGGACTAGCGGGATTCCAGATACGCAGTATTTT. Translation gives CASTERDHTRTSGIPDTQYF. Looking up the rest from reference TRBV19 and TRBJ2-3 gives the full variable domain: DGGITQSPKYLFRKEGQNVTLSCEQNLNHDAMYWYRQDPGQGLRLIYYSQIVNDFQKGDIAEGYSVSREKKESFPLTVTSAQKNPTAFYLCASTERDHTRTSGIPDTQYFGPGTRLTVL.

The gene calls are TRBV19 and TRBJ1-5; weak D call: TRBD1 (5 bases). Germline V gene lookup returns CDR1 LNHDA and CDR2 SQIVND (reference sequence). CDR3 size: 15 residues. Trimming cost V 3 bases and J 6 bases, with 15 bases left between them. CDR3 sequence: CASSMVGALSQPQHF. The CDR3 bases are TGTGCCAGTAGTATGGTTGGGGCATTAAGTCAGCCCCAGCATTTT.

The J gene is TRBJ2-3, the V gene TRBV4-1, with D perhaps matching TRBD1 (6 bases). Per germline, CDR1 MGHRA and CDR2 YSYEKL. This CDR3 is 13 amino acids long. The V and J ends lost 3 bases and 5 bases respectively, with 9 bases between them. This chain's CDR3 is CASSQEGGDTQYF. In nucleotides, the CDR3 is TGCGCCAGCAGCCAGGAAGGGGGAGATACGCAGTATTTT.